Listed here are 27 T cell receptor beta chains from one sample, sequenced in a study of T-cell reconstitution after alpha-beta-depleted transplantation in children. Unique molecular identifiers were used in preparing the TCRbeta library. TCRdb reanalysed the PCR reads using MiXCR and keeps one entry per CDR3 protein. Of some 490,000 distinct CDR3 sequences in the sample, around 12% are singletons; the top ten hold more than 5.5%. The starting material was PBMCs from the stem cell graft donor, obtained from the stem cell graft. Source of these receptors: a human donor who donated a stem cell graft to a child with combined immunodeficiency.

The chain is built from TRBV9 and TRBJ2-1; 8 positions agree with TRBD2. The CDR3 loop spans 18 amino acids. The germline V gene has CDR1 SGDLS and CDR2 YYNGEE. The ends lost 4 bases at V and 3 bases at J; junction bases unmatched: 15. CDR3 coding DNA: TGTGCCAGCAGCCTCCCGAAGGGTAGCGGGGACTACTACAATGAGCAGTTCTTC. Translating gives CASSLPKGSGDYYNEQFF.

This rearrangement joins TRBV7-6 to TRBJ1-4, with D unclear. The V gene lost 2 bases and the J gene lost 2 bases, with 6 bases spanning the gap. Germline V gene sequence: CDR1 SGHVS, CDR2 FNYEAQ. The CDR3 has 14 residues. The CDR3 loop is CASSLYYTNEKLFF. In DNA form, the CDR3 reads TGTGCCAGCAGCTTATATTATACTAATGAAAAACTGTTTTTT.

A few counts support this clonotype. V and J are TRBV6-2 or TRBV6-3 and TRBJ2-1; 12 bases fit TRBD2. The CDR3 contains 15 residues. V lost 6 bases to trimming and J lost 8 bases; unmatched junction nucleotides: 8. CDR1 is MNHEY and CDR2 is SVGEGT in the germline V gene. The CDR3 region is CASSHPSGGAHEQFF. The CDR3 DNA reads TGTGCCAGCAGCCACCCTAGCGGGGGGGCCCATGAGCAGTTCTTC.

This chain joins TRBV7-6 and TRBJ2-1, with 7 bases that match TRBD1. Germline assignment: CDR1 SGHVS and CDR2 FNYEAQ. The CDR3 is made up of 18 amino acids. The trim removed 4 bases at V and 0 bases at J, leaving 12 bases unmatched. CDR3 DNA sequence: TGTGCCAGCAGCTCGCGTTCACCCCGGGACAGCTCCTACAATGAGCAGTTCTTC. The encoded protein is CASSSRSPRDSSYNEQFF.

The chain carries TRBV11-2 and TRBJ1-5; D possibly corresponds to TRBD1 (5 bases). The CDR3 loop spans 17 amino acids. The V and J ends lost 4 bases and 5 bases respectively, with 21 bases between them. Germline V gene sequence: CDR1 SGHAT, CDR2 FQNNGV. DNA for the CDR3: TGTGCCAGCAGCTCCGGGACGGGCGTTCTAATCGATCAGCCCCAGCATTTT. This gives the protein CASSSGTGVLIDQPQHF.

This clonotype was counted a few times. This CDR3 reads CATDGMGQGHGYTF. The CDR3, as DNA: TGTGCCACCGACGGGATGGGACAGGGTCATGGCTACACCTTC. This chain connects TRBV10-3 to TRBJ1-2, with TRBD1 matching over 9 bases. CDR1 ENHRY and CDR2 SYGVKD come from the germline V gene. After removal of 10 bases from V and 6 bases from J, the junction contained 12 bases not matched to a gene. The CDR3 extends over 14 amino acids.

There are a few counts of this clonotype. The chain combines TRBV20-1 with TRBJ2-3; TRBD1 aligns across 8 bases. The V gene end was trimmed by 0 bases and the J gene end by 1 base; junction bases not matched to a gene: 3. CDR3 length equals 15 residues. CDR1 is DFQATT and CDR2 is SNEGSKA in the germline V gene (reference sequence). For the CDR3, the DNA is TGCAGTGCTAGAGAAGGACAGGGTGGCACAGATACGCAGTATTTT. Translated: CSAREGQGGTDTQYF.

This clonotype was seen repeatedly, ten times or more. This chain links TRBV20-1 with TRBJ2-1, with 7 nucleotides matching TRBD1. Trimming at V came to 5 bases and at J to 0 bases, leaving 4 bases not matched to a gene. Germline CDR1 DFQATT, CDR2 SNEGSKA (reference sequence). CDR3 size: 14 residues. CDR3 sequence: CSAPDRASYNEQFF. As DNA, the CDR3 is TGCAGTGCTCCCGACAGGGCCTCCTACAATGAGCAGTTCTTC.

In its sample, this clonotype was seen a few times. V is TRBV7-8 and J is TRBJ1-5; 7 positions match TRBD1. Germline CDR1 is SGHVS and CDR2 is FQNEAQ. The CDR3 is 16 residues long. Unmatched junction bases numbered 6, after V lost 3 bases and J lost 1 base. The DNA of the CDR3 is TGTGCCAGCAGCTTGGGGAAACAGGGGAGCAATCAGCCCCAGCATTTT. Translation gives CASSLGKQGSNQPQHF.

This clonotype occurred a few times. The chain uses TRBV15 and TRBJ2-5; D not resolved. The V end lost 1 base, the J end lost 5 bases, and 14 bases lay between the germline ends. Germline V gene sequence: CDR1 LNHNV, CDR2 YYDKDF (reference sequence). This CDR3 contains 15 residues. CDR3 sequence reads: CATSRVRMQRETQYF. In DNA, the CDR3 is TGTGCCACCAGCAGAGTCAGAATGCAGAGGGAGACCCAGTACTTC.

This clonotype has a handful of counts. The rearrangement uses TRBV11-2 and TRBJ1-6; D gene ambiguous. The CDR3 length is 15 residues. V lost 5 bases, J lost 5 bases, and 13 bases lay in between. The germline CDR1 and CDR2 sequences are SGHAT and FQNNGV. This CDR3 reads CASSPDITHNSPLHF. The CDR3 DNA is TGTGCCAGCAGCCCAGATATAACTCATAATTCACCCCTCCACTTT.

At least ten counts were recorded for this clonotype. The chain couples TRBV4-2 to TRBJ2-3; 10 bases agree with TRBD2. Germline V gives CDR1 LGHNA, CDR2 YNFKEQ. The J segment lost 3 bases and the V segment lost 2 bases, leaving 5 bases of the junction unmatched. CDR3 length equals 16 residues. The CDR3 is CASSQLAGDPTDTQYF. Here the CDR3 DNA reads TGTGCCAGCAGCCAACTAGCGGGGGACCCTACAGATACGCAGTATTTT.

This clonotype was detected a few times. The chain is built from TRBV20-1 and TRBJ2-1; D is unclear. Trimming pared 0 bases from V and 3 bases from J, leaving 12 bases between. CDR1 is DFQATT and CDR2 is SNEGSKA in the germline V gene (reference sequence). The CDR3 extends over 15 amino acids. CDR3: CSARDWAVIYNEQFF. In DNA, the CDR3 is TGCAGTGCTAGAGATTGGGCGGTTATCTACAATGAGCAGTTCTTC.

This clonotype turned up a few times. J is TRBJ1-5 and V is TRBV5-6, with no clear D. Trimming pared 3 bases from V and 2 bases from J, leaving 9 bases between. The CDR3 loop spans 14 amino acids. The germline V gene encodes CDR1 SGHDT and CDR2 YYEEEE. The CDR3 sequence: CASSSGPGNQPQHF. The CDR3, as DNA: TGTGCCAGCAGCTCCGGGCCGGGCAATCAGCCCCAGCATTTT.

This clonotype showed up just a few times. The chain recombines TRBV12-5 with TRBJ2-5, with 7 positions matching TRBD1. CDR1 and CDR2 from the germline V gene are LGHNT and FRNRAP. The length of the CDR3 is 16 residues. V lost 3 bases to trimming and J lost 0 bases; unmatched junction nucleotides: 7. The CDR3 nucleotides read TGTGCTAGTGGTTTTCTACAGGGGAGTTACCAAGAGACCCAGTACTTC. Its translation is CASGFLQGSYQETQYF.

This clonotype was recorded a few times. This chain joins TRBV12-3 or TRBV12-4 and TRBJ1-2; 7 bases agree with TRBD1. The CDR3 covers 13 residues. The junction had 6 bases not matched to a gene; V was cut back by 5 bases and J by 6 bases. The CDR3 bases are TGTGCCAGCAGTCCGGGGACAGTAAATGGCTACACCTTC. Translating gives CASSPGTVNGYTF.

This clonotype was counted only a few times. The chain joins TRBV6-1 to TRBJ1-1; TRBD1 matches at 8 bases. This CDR3 contains 15 residues. Germline-derived CDR1 and CDR2 are MNHNS and SASEGT. Trimming cost V 6 bases and J 4 bases; bases outside gene matches: 10. The CDR3 is CASSFTGTGSTEAFF. The CDR3 DNA reads as TGTGCCAGCAGCTTCACCGGGACAGGTAGCACTGAAGCTTTCTTT.

This clonotype was detected only a few times. The chain combines TRBV29-1 with TRBJ1-3; unclear D gene. Germline CDR1 reads SQVTM; CDR2 reads ANQGSEA. With 3 bases removed from V and 1 base from J, the gap between germline ends came to 10 bases. The CDR3 consists of 14 residues. The CDR3 reads CSVDSGISGNTIYF. CDR3 DNA: TGCAGCGTTGATTCTGGGATTTCTGGAAACACCATATATTTT. The full variable domain, in which reference TRBV29-1 and TRBJ1-3 provide the parts outside the CDR3, is SAVISQKPSRDICQRGTSLTIQCQVDSQVTMMFWYRQQPGQSLTLIATANQGSEATYESGFVIDKFPISRPNLTFSTLTVSNMSPEDSSIYLCSVDSGISGNTIYFGEGSWLTVV.

For this clonotype: A much larger clone differs by one base, so this may be a read error. The missing conserved phenylalanine or tryptophan at the end of this CDR3 makes a read error likely. The chain uses TRBV25-1 and TRBJ2-7; D may match TRBD1 or TRBD2 (5 bases each). The CDR3 is 13 residues long. V lost 1 base to trimming and J lost 4 bases, with 8 bases between them. The germline V gene encodes CDR1 MGHDK and CDR2 SYGVNS. The CDR3 coding sequence is TGTGCCAGCAGTGAATGGGACGGTTACGAGCAGTACTGC. This gives the protein CASSEWDGYEQYC.

This clonotype was seen at least ten times. The genes are TRBV6-2 or TRBV6-3 and TRBJ2-6; tentative D call: TRBD1 (5 bases). From germline, CDR1 is MNHEY and CDR2 SVGEGT. The CDR3 is 17 amino acids. With 7 bases removed from V and 1 base from J, the gap between germline ends came to 17 bases. In DNA form, the CDR3 reads TGTGCCAGCACCCTTTCTCAGGGCCCTTCTGGGGCCAACGTCCTGACTTTC. It specifies CASTLSQGPSGANVLTF.

The sample holds many counts of this clonotype. The chain has TRBV12-3 or TRBV12-4 and TRBJ1-1, with 7 bases lining up with TRBD1. This CDR3 region has 11 residues. V was pared by 9 bases and J by 5 bases, with 3 bases of the junction left unmatched. The CDR3 bases are TGTGCCAGTTACAGGGGAACTGAAGCTTTCTTT. Translated, it gives CASYRGTEAFF.

This clonotype was detected a few times. J is TRBJ2-7 and V is TRBV7-2; no definite D call. CDR1 SGHTA and CDR2 FQGNSA come from the germline V gene. The CDR3 covers 14 residues. With 6 bases removed from V and 0 bases from J, the gap between germline ends came to 12 bases. The CDR3 DNA follows: TGTGCCAGCAGTTTTTACAGTAACTCCTACGAGCAGTACTTC. Protein product: CASSFYSNSYEQYF.

This clonotype was detected many times. The chain couples TRBV6-5 to TRBJ2-1, with a weak D call TRBD2 (5 bases). Per germline, CDR1 MNHEY and CDR2 SVGAGI. The CDR3 extends over 17 amino acids. V shed 3 bases and J shed 8 bases, with 23 bases lying between them. The CDR3, as DNA: TGTGCCAGCAGTTATTGGGGTAACGCGGGTTATGTGGATGAGCAGTTCTTC. Residues: CASSYWGNAGYVDEQFF.

This clonotype was counted many times. This chain uses TRBV27 with TRBJ2-7; D gene uncertain. The CDR3 runs 17 residues. V was trimmed by 0 bases and J by 3 bases, leaving 18 bases between them. Germline assignment: CDR1 MNHEY and CDR2 SMNVEV (reference sequence). The CDR3, as DNA: TGTGCCAGCAGTTTATCCCCCACTGCGGCACTCCACTACGAGCAGTACTTC. Its protein product is CASSLSPTAALHYEQYF.

This clonotype was recorded at least ten times. The rearrangement uses TRBV10-3 and TRBJ2-7, with TRBD1 matching 8 bases. This CDR3 contains 14 residues. Looked up from germline, CDR1 is ENHRY and CDR2 is SYGVKD. After removal of 5 bases from V and 1 base from J, the junction contained 4 bases not matched to a gene. The CDR3 is CAISPGTGSYEQYF. The CDR3 DNA sequence: TGTGCCATCAGTCCAGGGACAGGATCCTACGAGCAGTACTTC.

The rearrangement uses TRBV7-3 and TRBJ2-1; weak D call: TRBD2 (6 bases). The CDR3 loop spans 19 amino acids. Germline-derived CDR1 and CDR2 are SGHTA and FQGTGA. V dropped 5 bases and J dropped 0 bases, with 23 bases sitting between them. In DNA, the CDR3 is TGTGCCAGCAGCGCGATAGGGAAGGGCGGGAAGAGCTCCTACAATGAGCAGTTCTTC. Its translation: CASSAIGKGGKSSYNEQFF.

This clonotype was counted between two and nine times. The chain combines TRBV5-1 with TRBJ2-1; tentative D call: TRBD1 (6 bases). Germline CDR1 and CDR2: SGHRS and YFSETQ. The V gene lost 4 bases and the J gene lost 0 bases, with 11 bases spanning the gap. CDR3 size: 15 residues. The CDR3 is CASSPRTASYNEQFF. CDR3 DNA sequence: TGCGCCAGCAGCCCTCGGACAGCCTCCTACAATGAGCAGTTCTTC.